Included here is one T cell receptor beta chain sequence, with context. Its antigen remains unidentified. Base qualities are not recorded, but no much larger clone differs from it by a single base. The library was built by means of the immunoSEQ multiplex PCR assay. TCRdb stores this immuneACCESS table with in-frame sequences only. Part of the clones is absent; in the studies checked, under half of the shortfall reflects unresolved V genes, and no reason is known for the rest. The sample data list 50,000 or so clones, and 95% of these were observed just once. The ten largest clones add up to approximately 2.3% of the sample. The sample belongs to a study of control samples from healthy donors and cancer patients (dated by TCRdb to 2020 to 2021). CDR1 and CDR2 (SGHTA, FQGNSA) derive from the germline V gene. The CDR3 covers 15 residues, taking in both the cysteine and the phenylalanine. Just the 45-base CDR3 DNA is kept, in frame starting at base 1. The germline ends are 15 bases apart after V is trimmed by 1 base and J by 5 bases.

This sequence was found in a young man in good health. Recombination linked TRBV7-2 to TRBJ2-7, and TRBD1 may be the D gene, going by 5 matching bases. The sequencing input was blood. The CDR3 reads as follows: CASSLVVGVRNEQYF. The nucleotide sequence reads TGTGCCAGCAGCTTAGTGGTAGGGGTTAGGAACGAGCAGTACTTC.